Sequencing of this T cell receptor (beta chain) was carried out in a study of spatial heterogeneity in lung cancer. Study context: Raw-read counts averaged over ten per unique TCR and UMI combination.

This clonotype was counted ten times or more. Relative to the germline gene, one junction end is altered; a read error may explain this. CDR3 size: 12 residues. CDR1 and CDR2 from the germline V gene are SGHDN and FVKESK. Specified time point: blood at routine non-recurrence follow-up after resection. Unsorted whole RNA samples from tumor, nontumor lung or frozen PBMC were sequenced. TCRdb passed the 5' RACE reads through MiXCR, listing each CDR3 protein once. This table holds around 11,000 distinct CDR3 sequences, about 9.5% found once. The source of this sequence is a female donor with early-stage non-small cell lung cancer. The material was PBMCs, obtained at follow-up. The chain combines TRBV14 with TRBJ2-1, with D hard to call. The CDR3, as DNA: TGTGCCAGCAGCCAGTCTGTTGGTGAGCTGTTCTTC. This gives the protein CASSQSVGELFF.